This TCR beta chain is drawn from a study of T cell responses to AZD1222 COVID-19 vaccine. This CDR3 spans 15 amino acids. In germline, CDR1 is SNHLY, CDR2 FYNNEI. J lost 3 bases, V lost 1 base, and 4 bases had no gene match. Sequencing used immunoSEQ multiplex PCR; TCRdb keeps in-frame clones, though not all of them. This sample has approximately 77,000 clones, with roughly nine tenths found just once. This clonotype was sampled from an adult in good health. The chain carries TRBV2 and TRBJ2-3, with 7 bases aligning to TRBD2. The starting material was peripheral blood, obtained on day 0 of MenACWY control vaccination. The CDR3 is CASSEGLALTDTQYF. CDR3 nucleotide sequence: TGTGCCAGCAGTGAAGGACTAGCTTTAACAGATACGCAGTATTTT.